This T cell receptor beta chain was sequenced for a study of CD8 T cells in Susac syndrome. The wider study: Patients with Susac syndrome were therapy-naive, on corticosteroids, or on intravenous immunoglobulin alone at blood draw.

RNA totalling about 0.45 to 1 ug underwent reverse transcription with random hexamers. Amplification of the TCR beta CDR3 was carried out by immunoSEQ multiplex PCR, which spanned a total of 54 Vbeta and 13 Jbeta segments. TCRdb reanalysed the immunoSEQ multiplex PCR reads using MiXCR and keeps one entry per CDR3 protein. This table has about 200,000 distinct CDR3 sequences, around nine tenths appearing once. The sequenced target, TCR beta, came from blood CD8+ and CD4+ T cells. Patients with Susac syndrome showed fulfilment of recently defined diagnostic criteria for definite or probable disease. V was pared by 0 bases and J by 0 bases, with 17 bases between. Germline V gene data show CDR1 as MNHEY and CDR2 as SVGAGI. This CDR3 comprises 18 residues.

The chain is built from TRBV6-5 and TRBJ1-2, with D maybe TRBD1 (6 bases). The material sequenced was CD4+ T cells from PBMCs. The clonotype originates from a human donor with Susac syndrome. CDR3 coding DNA: TGTGCCAGCAGTTACTCGAGTCTCAGGGGCCAACCTAACTATGGCTACACCTTC. It is translated as CASSYSSLRGQPNYGYTF.